In its sample, the clone carrying this TCR beta chain was seen a few times. Its cognate antigen is unknown. The whole isolated RNA underwent reverse transcription, so sequencing captured expressed TCRB transcripts. TCRdb's copy holds only in-frame clones and misses some; the assay was immunoSEQ multiplex PCR. The sample includes 600,000 or so clones, roughly 12% seen only once; the top ten take approximately 0.11%. This entry is derived from a study of beta chain features in type 1 diabetes. Study details: All samples yielded around 98,000,000 examined sorted cells.

By way of CD45RO/CCR7/CD25/CD127/CD95/CD27, the CD4+ regulatory, stem cell-like memory, central memory and naive cells were sorted. Whole-study results and caveats: Because the template was cDNA, high-expressing cells might be over-represented. For Type 1 diabetes patients, all four CD4+ subsets carried TCRB CDR3s that were moderately but significantly shorter.

V lost 4 bases, J lost 6 bases, and 16 bases lay in between. CDR1 is SQVTM and CDR2 is ANQGSEA in the germline V gene. This CDR3 spans 14 amino acids. The rearrangement uses TRBV29-1 and TRBJ1-5, with no clear D. Sequencing was carried out using naive CD4+ T cells from blood. The receptor was derived from a man aged 25-40 years with type 1 diabetes. CDR3 residues: CSVASVSGGQPQHF. Written as DNA, the CDR3 is TGCAGCGTTGCTAGTGTTTCGGGAGGTCAGCCCCAGCATTTT.